Listed below are T cell receptor beta chains from one sample, sequenced in a study of metastatic and nonmetastatic thyroid tumors. TCRdb reanalyzed the PCR reads with MiXCR. Of 24,000 or so clones listed, 20% to 25% were seen once; the top ten hold roughly an eighth. Source material: tumor tissue. All receptors derive from a female donor with papillary thyroid cancer or a benign thyroid nodule (not recorded which). Some clones in this sample may be carry-over from other donors' samples. Each CDR3 is given with its conserved first and last residue. The D gene is left open where the match is weak. The size field is filled for only some rows; it gives once, few, many or a size class.

V	D	size	J	DNA	CDR3
TRBV7-3	NA	many	TRBJ2-3	TGTGCCAGCAGCTTAAAGGGACTCACAGATACGCAGTATTTT	CASSLKGLTDTQYF
TRBV6-1	NA	few	TRBJ2-5	TGTGCCAGCAGTGAGGGTGAGGCCGAGACCCAGTACTTC	CASSEGEAETQYF
TRBV6-1	NA	NA	TRBJ2-7	TGTGCCAGCAGGGCTATGGGGACGTCCTACGAGCAGTACTTC	CASRAMGTSYEQYF
TRBV5-6	NA	NA	TRBJ2-1	TGTGCCAGCAGCACAACTCCCATTTCCTACAATGAGCAGTTCTTC	CASSTTPISYNEQFF
TRBV11-1	TRBD2	once	TRBJ2-1	TGTGCCAGCAGCCCCTCGGGACTAGCGGGAGGTGTTTCTAGCGAGCAGTTCTTC	CASSPSGLAGGVSSEQFF
TRBV10-3	NA	NA	TRBJ1-5	TGTGCCATCAGTGATGGTGATCAGCCCCAGCATTTT	CAISDGDQPQHF
TRBV11-1	TRBD2	many	TRBJ2-1	TGTGCCAGCAGCTTATGGGCTAGCGGGAGGGCCAATGAGCAGTTCTTC	CASSLWASGRANEQFF
TRBV28	TRBD1	NA	TRBJ2-5	TGTGCCAGCAGTGAACAGGGGTGGGATCTCGAAGAGACCCAGTACTTC	CASSEQGWDLEETQYF
TRBV6-2/TRBV6-3	TRBD1	many	TRBJ2-1	TGTGCCAGCAGTTACTCGGACAGGGGGGGCAATGAGCAGTTCTTC	CASSYSDRGGNEQFF
TRBV20-1	TRBD1	NA	TRBJ2-1	TGCAGTGCAATGGGACAGGGGAATTACAATGAGCAGTTCTTC	CSAMGQGNYNEQFF
TRBV15	TRBD2	NA	TRBJ2-7	TGTGCCACCAGCAGCGCGGCGGGGGAACAGTACTTC	CATSSAAGEQYF
TRBV28	NA	medium-sized	TRBJ1-3	TGTGCCAGCAGTTTACAGGGTGGAAACACCATATATTTT	CASSLQGGNTIYF
TRBV29-1	NA	many	TRBJ2-3	TGCAGCGTTGAAGATCCCGGTACGCAGTATTTT	CSVEDPGTQYF
TRBV6-1	TRBD1	few	TRBJ2-7	TGTGCCAGCAGCCGACAGGGAAGCTCCTACGAGCAGTACTTC	CASSRQGSSYEQYF
TRBV6-2/TRBV6-3	TRBD2	NA	TRBJ2-3	TGTGCCAGCGGTGTTGGGCGGGAGGGCACAGATACGCAGTATTTT	CASGVGREGTDTQYF
TRBV4-1	TRBD1	medium-sized	TRBJ1-5	TGCGCCAGCAGCCAAGTCCCCCTTGGACAGGGCAATCAGCCCCAGCATTTT	CASSQVPLGQGNQPQHF
TRBV5-1	TRBD1	many	TRBJ1-3	TGCGCCAGCAGATCTACGACAGGGGCAGAAAACACCATATATTTT	CASRSTTGAENTIYF
TRBV7-2	NA	medium-sized	TRBJ2-7	TGTGCCAGCCGGACAGACGCCTACGAGCAGTACTTC	CASRTDAYEQYF
TRBV20-1	NA	medium-sized	TRBJ2-7	TGCAGCGCGATATCCCCACAGGGAGGGGGCTACGAGCAGTACTTC	CSAISPQGGGYEQYF
TRBV20-1	TRBD1	NA	TRBJ1-3	TGCAGTGCTGTAGGACAGGGGCTCGCTGGAAACACCATATATTTT	CSAVGQGLAGNTIYF
TRBV4-1	NA	NA	TRBJ1-5	TGCGCCAGCAGCCAAGGACCTTTAGGTCAGCCCCAGCATTTT	CASSQGPLGQPQHF
TRBV18	NA	NA	TRBJ1-1	TGTGCCAGCTCACCAGGTATGAACACTGAAGCTTTCTTT	CASSPGMNTEAFF
TRBV5-5	NA	few	TRBJ2-7	TGTGCCAGCAGCTTGGGACAATACGAGCAGTACTTC	CASSLGQYEQYF
TRBV19	NA	NA	TRBJ2-1	TGTGCCAGTAGTACCTATAGCGTTAGCGAGCAGTTCTTC	CASSTYSVSEQFF
TRBV20-1	NA	NA	TRBJ1-5	TGCAGTGCTCGACAGCGCACCCCAGATCAGCCCCAGCATTTT	CSARQRTPDQPQHF
TRBV27	TRBD2	few	TRBJ2-1	TGTGCCAGCACACTAGCGGGTAACTACAATGAGCAGTTCTTC	CASTLAGNYNEQFF
TRBV19	NA	NA	TRBJ1-1	TGTGCCAGCCGGGGCAGGTGTGGGACTGAAGCTTTCTTT	CASRGRCGTEAFF
TRBV6-1	TRBD1	few	TRBJ1-4	TGTGCCAGCAGTTCGGACAGGGGTCGAACGAGTGAAGAACTGTTTTTT	CASSSDRGRTSEELFF
TRBV6-2/TRBV6-3	NA	medium-sized	TRBJ2-7	TGTGCCAGCAGGTCTGACGGGACTTCCTACGAGCAGTACTTC	CASRSDGTSYEQYF
TRBV28	TRBD2	few	TRBJ2-1	TGTGCCAGCAGTTTTACGAGCGGGACGGTCAATGAGCAGTTCTTC	CASSFTSGTVNEQFF
TRBV6-2/TRBV6-3	TRBD2	NA	TRBJ2-7	TGTGCCAGCAGTTACGGGCGTTCGGGGACTAGCAGCTCGGAATTC	CASSYGRSGTSSSEF
TRBV12-3/TRBV12-4	NA	medium-sized	TRBJ2-7	TGTGCCAGCAGTGAACCGGGACTCCGACACTACGAGCAGTACTTC	CASSEPGLRHYEQYF
TRBV5-1	NA	NA	TRBJ2-2	TGCGCCAGCAGCTTGGTGGCAGGGACTGGCGGGGAGCTGTTTTTT	CASSLVAGTGGELFF
TRBV20-1	TRBD1	NA	TRBJ2-7	TGCAGTGCAACGGACAGGGGCTACGAGCAGTACTTC	CSATDRGYEQYF
TRBV19	TRBD2	many	TRBJ2-7	TGTGCCAGTAGTACCGGGACTAGCGGAGAGCAGTACTTC	CASSTGTSGEQYF
TRBV20-1	NA	once	TRBJ1-1	TGCAGTGCTAGAGGGGGCACTGAAGCTTTCTTT	CSARGGTEAFF
TRBV27	TRBD2	medium-sized	TRBJ2-1	TGTGCCAGCAGTTCGCCACGACTAGCGGGAGAGGTCAATGAGCAGTTCTTC	CASSSPRLAGEVNEQFF
TRBV27	NA	NA	TRBJ2-1	TGTGCCAGCTACTCCACTAGGGGGAACCAAAGGGAGCAGTTCTTC	CASYSTRGNQREQFF
TRBV20-1	TRBD1	many	TRBJ2-7	TGCAGTGCTAGGCCGGGACAGGGGAACTACGAGCAGTACTTC	CSARPGQGNYEQYF
TRBV11-3	NA	few	TRBJ2-7	TGTGCCAGCAGCCCCGGCGAGGGCGAGCAGTACTTC	CASSPGEGEQYF
TRBV9	TRBD2	NA	TRBJ2-3	TGTGCCAGCAGCGACGGTCAGCGGGAGATTCAGGACACGCAGTATTTT	CASSDGQREIQDTQYF
TRBV5-1	NA	many	TRBJ2-3	TGCGCCAGCAGCCGACTAGGTCCTGATACGCAGTATTTT	CASSRLGPDTQYF
TRBV7-8	NA	NA	TRBJ1-6	TGTGCCAGCAGCCTCGGGGTCAGCTCCTATAATTCACCCCTCCACTTT	CASSLGVSSYNSPLHF
TRBV30	NA	NA	TRBJ1-1	TGTGCCTGGAGTGGATGGAACACTGAAGCTTTCTTT	CAWSGWNTEAFF
TRBV12-3/TRBV12-4	NA	few	TRBJ2-7	TGTGCCAGCAGTTTAGGGCCGAACGAGCAGTACTTC	CASSLGPNEQYF